These 32 T cell receptor beta chains were all obtained from the same sample, sequenced in a study of blood T cells in healthy people across ages. It was with a sample-barcoded 5' primer and a J-beta primer mix that a second PCR of roughly 6 to 11 cycles was run. TCRdb processed the 5' RACE reads anew with MiXCR; each CDR3 protein has one entry. This table holds about 400,000 distinct CDR3 sequences, about 52% found once. The specimen was blood. Every receptor here comes from a man in his 60s in good health.

On this clonotype: This may be a read error: a much more frequent sequence differs by one nucleotide. The rearrangement joins TRBV29-1 to TRBJ2-4; 7 nucleotides align to TRBD2. Germline loops: CDR1 SQVTM, CDR2 ANQGSEA. This CDR3 has 13 residues. After removal of 7 bases from V and 0 bases from J, the junction contained 3 bases not matched to a gene. CDR3 coding DNA: TGCAGCGCCCAGCGGGGAGCCAAAAACATTCAGTACTTC. Its translation: CSAQRGAKNIQYF.

The chain carries TRBV6-2 or TRBV6-3 and TRBJ1-5, with TRBD1 as a possible D gene (5 bases). CDR3 length: 14 amino acids. Looked up from germline, CDR1 is MNHEY and CDR2 is SVGEGT. Trimming shortened V by 3 bases and J by 6 bases, and 12 bases separated the two germline ends. The CDR3 spells CASSYSRDGQPQHF. The CDR3 nucleotides are TGTGCCAGCAGTTATTCCAGGGATGGTCAGCCCCAGCATTTT.

V is TRBV5-1 and J is TRBJ2-5; no definite D call. CDR1 is SGHRS and CDR2 is YFSETQ in the germline V gene. V was clipped by 7 bases and J by 7 bases, with 8 bases between them. This CDR3 is built from 10 residues. This CDR3 is CASGEGTQYF. CDR3 coding DNA: TGCGCCAGCGGCGAAGGGACCCAGTACTTC.

The sample holds many counts of this clonotype. V gene TRBV12-3 or TRBV12-4 combines with J gene TRBJ1-5; TRBD1 matches at 7 bases. Trimming removed 5 bases from V and 6 bases from J; junction bases left unmatched: 16. The length of the CDR3 is 17 residues. CDR3 protein: CASSPYIGIDRAQPQHF. DNA for the CDR3: TGTGCCAGCAGTCCCTATATTGGGATTGACAGGGCTCAGCCCCAGCATTTT.

The chain couples TRBV20-1 to TRBJ2-3; 10 positions match TRBD2. CDR3 length: 15 residues. Germline CDR1 reads DFQATT; CDR2 reads SNEGSKA (reference sequence). V lost 4 bases to trimming and J lost 4 bases; unmatched junction nucleotides: 8. The CDR3 loop reads CSATGTSEIPDTQYF. CDR3 coding DNA: TGCAGTGCTACCGGGACTAGCGAGATCCCAGATACGCAGTATTTT.

The rearrangement uses TRBV6-1 and TRBJ1-2; D might be TRBD1 (6 bases). The CDR3 loop spans 13 amino acids. Germline-derived CDR1 and CDR2 are MNHNS and SASEGT. With 2 bases removed from V and 5 bases from J, the gap between germline ends came to 9 bases. The CDR3 coding sequence is TGTGCCAGCAGTGAAAGGCAGGGGTATGGCTACACCTTC. Its translation: CASSERQGYGYTF.

This clonotype has a count of ten or more. The genes are TRBV9 and TRBJ1-6, with unresolved D. The germline V gene encodes CDR1 SGDLS and CDR2 YYNGEE. Trimming took off 4 bases at V and 10 bases at J, with 18 bases between the two ends. This CDR3 has 15 amino acids. The CDR3 here is CASSPTMGSGSPLHF. The DNA for the CDR3 is TGTGCCAGCAGCCCCACCATGGGGTCGGGATCACCCCTCCACTTT.

The chain uses TRBV7-2 and TRBJ2-3; 10 bases align to TRBD1. V shed 5 bases, J shed 2 bases, and the junction held 7 bases outside the gene matches. The CDR3 covers 16 residues. Germline CDR1 is SGHTA and CDR2 is FQGNSA. The CDR3 here is CASSLGTGVFTDTQYF. The CDR3 DNA reads as TGTGCCAGCAGCCTCGGGACAGGGGTTTTCACAGATACGCAGTATTTT.

The CDR3 sequence: CATSDLKTQYF. The CDR3 bases are TGTGCCACCAGTGATTTAAAGACCCAGTACTTC. The rearrangement uses TRBV24-1 and TRBJ2-5; D remains ambiguous. The CDR3 runs to 11 residues. CDR1 and CDR2 (germline): KGHDR, SFDVKD. Trimming left V 1 base short and J 6 bases short, with 2 bases between.

This clonotype was counted between two and nine times. The V and J genes are TRBV6-5 and TRBJ2-3; possibly TRBD1 for D (5 bases). This CDR3 is built from 14 residues. The germline V gene encodes CDR1 MNHEY and CDR2 SVGAGI. V lost 10 bases, J lost 1 base, and 15 bases lay in between. The DNA for the CDR3 is TGTGCCACCGAAAGACAGTTAGGCACAGATACGCAGTATTTT. It is translated as CATERQLGTDTQYF.

This chain's CDR3 is CASSLWEAPTHTQYF. Written as DNA, the CDR3 is TGTGCCAGCAGTTTATGGGAAGCTCCAACGCATACGCAGTATTTT. This chain connects TRBV28 to TRBJ2-3; D is undetermined. CDR3 size: 15 residues. Deletions cut 0 bases from V and 7 bases from J, with 14 bases between. Per the germline V gene, CDR1 is MDHEN and CDR2 is SYDVKM.

The chain uses TRBV5-1 and TRBJ2-7; D gene ambiguous. Per the germline V gene, CDR1 is SGHRS and CDR2 is YFSETQ. This CDR3 spans 13 amino acids. Trimming removed 1 base from V and 0 bases from J, with 5 bases in between. CDR3 sequence (DNA): TGCGCCAGCAGCTTGAGGAACTCCTACGAGCAGTACTTC. It translates to CASSLRNSYEQYF.

This chain connects TRBV19 to TRBJ1-4, with no clear D. CDR1 is LNHDA and CDR2 is SQIVND in the germline V gene (reference sequence). There are 13 residues in the CDR3. With 4 bases removed from V and 5 bases from J, the gap between germline ends came to 8 bases. In DNA, the CDR3 is TGTGCCAGTAGTACAGATAAGAATGAAAAACTGTTTTTT. Translating it yields CASSTDKNEKLFF.

The rearrangement uses TRBV10-3 and TRBJ2-1, with 9 positions matching TRBD2. The CDR3 runs to 15 residues. The germline CDR1 and CDR2 sequences are ENHRY and SYGVKD. J was trimmed by 8 bases and V by 3 bases; bases with no gene match: 8. CDR3 amino acids: CAISDPGLATDEQFF. CDR3 sequence (DNA): TGTGCCATCAGTGACCCGGGACTAGCCACCGATGAGCAGTTCTTC.

This clonotype was seen at least ten times. CDR3 bases: TGTGCCTGGAGTAAAACTCCGAATTCACCCCTCCACTTT. Its protein product is CAWSKTPNSPLHF. The chain employs TRBV30 and TRBJ1-6; D gene unclear. CDR3 length: 13 residues. CDR1 is GTSNPN, CDR2 SVGIG, per germline (reference sequence). V was shortened by 2 bases and J by 7 bases, with 9 bases between the two germline ends.

J is TRBJ2-6 and V is TRBV6-1; D gene uncertain. The V and J ends lost 5 bases and 2 bases respectively, with 16 bases between them. CDR1 and CDR2 (germline): MNHNS, SASEGT. CDR3 size: 17 residues. This CDR3 is CASSKDRPRPGANVLTF. The CDR3 DNA follows: TGTGCCAGCAGTAAAGACCGACCCAGGCCTGGGGCCAACGTCCTGACTTTC.

This clonotype was recorded a few times. The chain combines TRBV20-1 with TRBJ2-5, with 7 bases lining up with TRBD2. Germline CDR1 reads DFQATT; CDR2 reads SNEGSKA (reference sequence). The CDR3 loop spans 12 amino acids. This CDR3 reads CSVLRGGVEQYF. The CDR3 DNA is TGCAGCGTTCTTCGTGGGGGGGTTGAGCAGTACTTC.

The genes are TRBV7-2 and TRBJ2-2; TRBD2 matches at 7 bases. The germline V gene encodes CDR1 SGHTA and CDR2 FQGNSA. This CDR3 comprises 16 residues. V gave up 7 bases and J gave up 4 bases; unmatched junction bases: 12. In DNA, the CDR3 is TGTGCCAGCACCCAGAGGCGGGGGAGGAGCACCGGGGAGCTGTTTTTT. This codes for CASTQRRGRSTGELFF.

This chain links TRBV7-9 with TRBJ2-3; 8 nucleotides agree with TRBD1. The CDR3 covers 16 residues. Germline CDR1 and CDR2: SEHNR and FQNEAQ (reference sequence). V lost 3 bases and J lost 0; bases outside the gene matches: 5. The CDR3 loop reads CASSLGDRTSTDTQYF. CDR3 nucleotide sequence: TGTGCCAGCAGCTTGGGGGACAGGACCAGCACAGATACGCAGTATTTT.

This clonotype was counted between two and nine times. The gene calls are TRBV29-1 and TRBJ2-5; D might be TRBD1 (6 bases). Trimming took 4 bases from V and 4 from J, leaving 10 bases between them. The CDR3 spans 12 residues. CDR1 is SQVTM, CDR2 ANQGSEA, per germline. The chain's CDR3 is CSVGRGPETQYF. CDR3 nucleotide sequence: TGCAGCGTTGGCAGGGGCCCAGAGACCCAGTACTTC.

This clonotype was counted only a few times. The chain couples TRBV19 to TRBJ1-2, with a tentative D call TRBD1 (5 bases). Trimming took 4 bases from V and 4 from J, leaving 13 bases between them. Per germline, CDR1 LNHDA and CDR2 SQIVND (reference sequence). The CDR3 runs 14 residues. The CDR3 nucleotides are TGTGCCAGTAGTAGGGGGGACGGACCCTATGGCTACACCTTC. It translates to CASSRGDGPYGYTF.

This chain joins TRBV28 and TRBJ1-2, with 7 bases identical to TRBD1. V was pared by 5 bases and J by 6 bases, with 9 bases of the junction left unmatched. The CDR3 covers 14 residues. From germline, CDR1 is MDHEN and CDR2 SYDVKM. CDR3 protein: CASSPPTGMDGYTF. The CDR3 DNA is TGTGCCAGCAGTCCCCCGACAGGGATGGATGGCTACACCTTC.

Only a few counts were recorded for this clonotype. The chain recombines TRBV10-3 with TRBJ2-7, with no clear D. CDR1 is ENHRY, CDR2 SYGVKD, per germline. This CDR3 has 13 amino acids. V was cut by 10 bases and J by 0 bases, with 13 bases left in between. CDR3 sequence reads: CASARLNSYEQYF. As DNA, the CDR3 is TGTGCCAGCGCAAGACTTAACTCCTACGAGCAGTACTTC.

This sequence joins TRBV15 and TRBJ2-5; no definite D call. The CDR3 extends over 12 amino acids. The V end lost 3 bases, the J end lost 6 bases, and 8 bases lay between the germline ends. The germline V gene encodes CDR1 LNHNV and CDR2 YYDKDF (reference sequence). The CDR3: CATSSETKTQYF. The DNA for the CDR3 is TGTGCCACCAGCAGCGAAACGAAGACCCAGTACTTC.

The V and J genes are TRBV24-1 and TRBJ2-2; D is uncertain. The germline V and J ends were trimmed by 4 bases and 5 bases, with 7 bases remaining between them. Germline CDR1 is KGHDR and CDR2 is SFDVKD. This CDR3 spans 13 amino acids. The CDR3 spells CATSETGTGELFF. As DNA, the CDR3 is TGTGCCACCAGTGAAACCGGGACCGGGGAGCTGTTTTTT.

This clonotype was found a few times. Here the CDR3 reads CATYQGTGVFYEQYF. Here the CDR3 DNA reads TGTGCCACCTACCAGGGGACAGGGGTATTCTACGAGCAGTACTTC. V usage is TRBV6-2 or TRBV6-3 and J usage is TRBJ2-7; 10 bases fit TRBD1. The germline CDR1 and CDR2 sequences are MNHEY and SVGEGT. The CDR3 has 15 residues. Trimming took 10 bases from V and 3 from J; bases not matched to a gene: 12.

The chain couples TRBV6-2 or TRBV6-3 to TRBJ2-2, with D hard to call. Trimming took 8 bases from V and 0 from J, leaving 10 bases between them. The CDR3 loop spans 14 amino acids. The germline V gene encodes CDR1 MNHEY and CDR2 SVGEGT. The CDR3 reads CASGSTTNTGELFF. Here the CDR3 DNA reads TGTGCCAGCGGCTCTACAACGAACACCGGGGAGCTGTTTTTT.

This clonotype was counted only a few times. The chain uses TRBV6-5 and TRBJ2-3; 8 bases are a match to TRBD2. Per the germline V gene, CDR1 is MNHEY and CDR2 is SVGAGI. V was clipped by 6 bases and J by 6 bases; unmatched bases: 5. CDR3 length: 13 residues. CDR3 sequence reads: CASRDSGEDTQYF. The CDR3 coding sequence is TGTGCCAGCAGAGATAGCGGGGAGGATACGCAGTATTTT.

Concerning this clonotype itself: One junction end does not reproduce the germline sequence, and a read error may be involved. The V gene is TRBV20-1, the J gene TRBJ2-7; 13 bases line up with TRBD2. The DNA end favors TRBJ2-5, so the J call may be wrong. The CDR3 is 18 residues long. Germline CDR1 and CDR2: DFQATT and SNEGSKA (reference sequence). The CDR3 is CSTRALPGTSGKQETQYF. The DNA of the CDR3 is TGCAGTACTAGAGCCCTCCCCGGGACTAGCGGGAAGCAAGAGACCCAGTACTTC.

The V call is TRBV20-1, the J call TRBJ2-7; 12 bases match TRBD2. From germline, CDR1 is DFQATT and CDR2 SNEGSKA (reference sequence). V shed 1 base, J shed 4 bases, and the junction held 5 bases outside the gene matches. The CDR3 runs 15 residues. CDR3 bases: TGCAGTGCTAGAGGGGGTACTAGCGGGAGGTACGAGCAGTACTTC. It is translated as CSARGGTSGRYEQYF.

This chain uses TRBV6-1 with TRBJ1-1; TRBD1 is a possible D gene (6 bases). Germline V gives CDR1 MNHNS, CDR2 SASEGT. The V and J ends lost 2 bases and 0 bases respectively, with 10 bases between them. The CDR3 consists of 15 residues. DNA for the CDR3: TGTGCCAGCAGTGAACAGGGGAGCATGAACACTGAAGCTTTCTTT. The encoded protein is CASSEQGSMNTEAFF.

This rearrangement joins TRBV27 to TRBJ2-3; D remains ambiguous. This CDR3 spans 13 amino acids. Germline assignment: CDR1 MNHEY and CDR2 SMNVEV (reference sequence). V was shortened by 7 bases and J by 0 bases, with 8 bases between the two germline ends. Here the CDR3 DNA reads TGTGCCAGCACCAGGCGTAGCACAGATACGCAGTATTTT. Its translation: CASTRRSTDTQYF.